This TCR beta chain was observed in a study of T-cell reconstitution after alpha-beta-depleted transplantation in children. Broader study findings: Reportedly, roughly two months post-transplant, alpha-beta T cells arose from several hundred expanded graft clones. Surviving recipient T cells and thymic progenitors accounted for the high day-60 TCRbeta diversity observed in some patients. The authors attributed T-cell counts and diversity one year after transplant mostly to newly produced T cells.

Unique molecular identifiers were built into the TCRbeta library. Via MiXCR, TCRdb re-called the PCR reads, giving one row per CDR3 protein. This table has roughly 300,000 distinct CDR3 sequences, 11% appearing once. This CDR3 region has 16 residues. Looked up from germline, CDR1 is SGHDN and CDR2 is FVKESK. Worth noting for this clonotype: Antigen: not known.

This chain joins TRBV14 and TRBJ2-1; possible D gene TRBD1, 6 bases. The J call is in doubt because the DNA end fits TRBJ2-7 better. The clonotype comes from a male patient between 2 and 15 years old who had a stem cell transplant for chronic granulomatous disease, so the T cells may come from the graft donor. The source was peripheral blood, collected 180 days after TCRalphabeta/CD19-depleted stem cell transplant. In DNA, the CDR3 is TGTGCCAGCAGCCGTCGGGTCAGGGGAATCTACAATGAGCAGTACTTC. It yields the protein CASSRRVRGIYNEQYF.